This TCR beta chain was recovered during a study (dated by TCRdb to 2014 to 2015). Study-level background: The study examined whether tumor-infiltrating Tregs in breast cancer are drawn from blood Tregs or arise in situ by conversion from other CD4+ T cell subsets.

At least ten counts were recorded for this clonotype. Its target antigen remains unknown. There are no base qualities to consult, and no much larger clone falls within one base. Paper-wide results and their limitations: The TCR alpha and beta sequences of tumor-infiltrating Tregs showed the greatest overlap with tumor naive CD4+ T cells, followed by blood naive CD4+ T cells. The larger-cohort validation was restricted to a single TCR beta V-J rearrangement rather than whole repertoires. The TCR gene usage of tumor memory CD4+ T cells clustered together with blood and lymph node memory CD4+ cells and with lymph node naive CD4+ cells.

Amplification of full-length TCR variable regions was done by 5' RACE PCR using constant-region reverse primers, and this step was followed by semi-nested PCR with Nested Universal Primer A. The ReliaPrep RNA Cell Miniprep System was used to extract total RNA, which was then reverse transcribed into 5'RACE-ready cDNA with the SMARTer RACE 5'/3' Kit. Multiplex adaptors were used to barcode full-length TCR alpha and beta libraries, and the barcoded libraries were sequenced on an Illumina MiSeq. As for the original processing: For each of nine subset-tissue groups, sequencing data from the five patients were pooled, and the groups were compared by unsupervised clustering of TCR gene usage. The Morisita-Horn index was used to calculate repertoire similarity, with shared sequences weighted by how much each contributed to each repertoire. The public reads were reprocessed in TCRdb via fastp at Q25 and MiXCR, keeping in-frame beta chains. Rows with one shared CDR3 protein collapse into an entry with the most common genes and DNA. TCRdb's processing, not the authors', yielded these V and J calls. This sample has tens of thousands of distinct CDR3 sequences in its table, and less than 25% of those were observed once. Approximately 4% of the sample goes to the ten largest clones.

V is reduced by 2 bases and J by 0 bases, leaving a spacing of 10 bases between them. Including cysteine and phenylalanine, the CDR3 has 14 amino acids. Just CDR3 DNA is preserved here, 42 bases in frame from base 1. In the germline V gene (reference sequence), CDR1 corresponds to DFQATT and CDR2 to SNEGSKA. The memory CD4+ T cell population was isolated based on a CD4+CD45RO+CD25- phenotype. Tregs, naive and memory CD4+ T cells from tumor, blood and ipsilateral draining lymph nodes of a few breast cancer patients underwent full-length TCR alpha and beta sequencing. Mononuclear cells from lymph nodes or around 53 ml of peripheral blood were isolated by Ficoll density gradient centrifugation. A purity exceeding 90% was confirmed by FACS for the sorted cell populations.

The specimen was memory CD4+ T cells sorted from blood. This sample's cell subset or site label indicates: memory CD4+ T cells, CD4+CD45RO+CD25-. This receptor was identified in a female donor with breast cancer. The chain was built from TRBV20-1 and TRBJ2-5; the D segment cannot be called with confidence. Read as DNA, the sequence is TGCAGTGCTAGAAGGACGGCTTACCAAGAGACCCAGTACTTC. Translated, it reads CSARRTAYQETQYF.